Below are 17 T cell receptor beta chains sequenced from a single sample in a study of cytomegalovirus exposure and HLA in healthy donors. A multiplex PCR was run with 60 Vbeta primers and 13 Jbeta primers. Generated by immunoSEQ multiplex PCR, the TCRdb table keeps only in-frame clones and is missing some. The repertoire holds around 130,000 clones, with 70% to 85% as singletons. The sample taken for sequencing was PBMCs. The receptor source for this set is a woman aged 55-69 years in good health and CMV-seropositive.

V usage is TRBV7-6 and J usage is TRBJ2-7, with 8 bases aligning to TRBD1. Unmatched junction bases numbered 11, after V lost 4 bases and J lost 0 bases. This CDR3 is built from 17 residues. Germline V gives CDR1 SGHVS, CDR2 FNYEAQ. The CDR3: CASSWDPGQVSSYEQYF. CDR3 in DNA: TGTGCCAGCAGCTGGGATCCGGGACAGGTGAGCTCCTACGAGCAGTACTTC.

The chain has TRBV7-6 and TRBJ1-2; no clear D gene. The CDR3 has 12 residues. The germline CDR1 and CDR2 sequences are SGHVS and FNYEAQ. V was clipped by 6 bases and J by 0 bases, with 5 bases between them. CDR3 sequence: CASSPTNYGYTF. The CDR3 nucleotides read TGTGCCAGCAGTCCCACTAACTATGGCTACACCTTC.

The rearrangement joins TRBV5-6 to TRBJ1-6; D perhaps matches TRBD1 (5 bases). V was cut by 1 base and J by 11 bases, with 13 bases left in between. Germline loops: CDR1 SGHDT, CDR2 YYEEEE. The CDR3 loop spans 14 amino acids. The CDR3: CASSLSQAEAPLHF. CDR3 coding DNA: TGTGCCAGCAGCTTGTCACAGGCTGAGGCACCCCTCCACTTT.

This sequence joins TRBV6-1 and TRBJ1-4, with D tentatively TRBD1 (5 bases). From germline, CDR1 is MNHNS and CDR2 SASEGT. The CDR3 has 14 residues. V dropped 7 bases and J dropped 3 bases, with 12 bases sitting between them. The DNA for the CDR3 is TGTGCCAGCAAAGCGGGGGAGGCTAATGAAAAACTGTTTTTT. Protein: CASKAGEANEKLFF.

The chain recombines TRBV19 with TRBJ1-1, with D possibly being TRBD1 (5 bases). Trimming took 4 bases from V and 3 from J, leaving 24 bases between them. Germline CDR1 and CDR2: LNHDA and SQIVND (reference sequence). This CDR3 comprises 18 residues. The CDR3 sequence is CASSRVRARRGTDTEAFF. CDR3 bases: TGTGCCAGTAGTAGGGTTAGGGCCCGGCGGGGCACGGACACTGAAGCTTTCTTT.

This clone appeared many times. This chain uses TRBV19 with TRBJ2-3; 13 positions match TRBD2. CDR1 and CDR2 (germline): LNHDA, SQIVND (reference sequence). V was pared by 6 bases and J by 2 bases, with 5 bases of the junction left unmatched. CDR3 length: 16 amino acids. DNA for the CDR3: TGTGCCAGTAGCTTAGGACTAGCGGGGGTCACAGATACGCAGTATTTT. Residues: CASSLGLAGVTDTQYF.

CDR3 sequence: CAISSTGESSYEQYF. Written as DNA, the CDR3 is TGTGCCATCAGTTCGACAGGGGAGAGCTCCTACGAGCAGTACTTC. The chain carries TRBV10-3 and TRBJ2-7, with TRBD1 identical over 8 bases. The V gene end was trimmed by 5 bases and the J gene end by 0 bases; junction bases not matched to a gene: 6. CDR1 is ENHRY and CDR2 is SYGVKD in the germline V gene. This CDR3 is built from 15 residues.

CDR3 sequence reads: CASSLGLERTDTQYF. The CDR3 bases are TGCGCCAGCAGCTTGGGACTGGAGCGCACAGATACGCAGTATTTT. The chain couples TRBV5-1 to TRBJ2-3; D uncertain. This CDR3 region has 15 residues. Trimming removed 0 bases at V and 1 base at J, with 9 bases between. Germline CDR1 is SGHRS and CDR2 is YFSETQ.

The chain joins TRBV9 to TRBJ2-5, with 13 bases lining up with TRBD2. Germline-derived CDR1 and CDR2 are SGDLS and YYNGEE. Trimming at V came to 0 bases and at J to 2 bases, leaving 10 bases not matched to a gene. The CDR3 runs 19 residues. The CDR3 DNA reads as TGTGCCAGCAGCGTAGGGTGGGGGGGACTAGCGGGGCTACAAGAGACCCAGTACTTC. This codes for CASSVGWGGLAGLQETQYF.

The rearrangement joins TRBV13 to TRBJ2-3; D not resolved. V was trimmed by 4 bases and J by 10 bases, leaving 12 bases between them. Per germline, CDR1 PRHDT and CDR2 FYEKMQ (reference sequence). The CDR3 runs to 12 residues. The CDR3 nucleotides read TGTGCCAGCAGCTCCGGTCCCGATGCGCAGTATTTT. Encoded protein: CASSSGPDAQYF.

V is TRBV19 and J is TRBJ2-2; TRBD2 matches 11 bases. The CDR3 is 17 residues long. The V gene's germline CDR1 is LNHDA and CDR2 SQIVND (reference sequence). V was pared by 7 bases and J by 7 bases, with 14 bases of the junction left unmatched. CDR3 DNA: TGTGCCAGTAACACAGGACTAGCGGGCAATATCGGCGGGGAGCTGTTTTTT. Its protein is CASNTGLAGNIGGELFF.

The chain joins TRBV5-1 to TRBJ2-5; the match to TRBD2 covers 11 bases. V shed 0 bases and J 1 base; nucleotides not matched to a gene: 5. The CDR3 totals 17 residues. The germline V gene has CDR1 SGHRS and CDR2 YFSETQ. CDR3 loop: CASSLAGLAGFQETQYF. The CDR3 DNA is TGCGCCAGCAGCTTGGCCGGACTAGCGGGCTTCCAAGAGACCCAGTACTTC.

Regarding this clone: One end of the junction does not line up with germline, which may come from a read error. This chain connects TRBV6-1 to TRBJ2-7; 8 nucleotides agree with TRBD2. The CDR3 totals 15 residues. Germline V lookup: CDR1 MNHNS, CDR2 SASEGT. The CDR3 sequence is CASGEGSGGLPEQYF. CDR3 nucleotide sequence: TGTGCCAGCGGTGAAGGGAGCGGGGGCCTCCCTGAGCAGTACTTC.

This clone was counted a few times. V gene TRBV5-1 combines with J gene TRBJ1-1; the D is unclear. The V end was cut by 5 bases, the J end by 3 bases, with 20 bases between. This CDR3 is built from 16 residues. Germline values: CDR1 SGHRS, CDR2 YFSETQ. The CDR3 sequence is CASRTAGVLLDTEAFF. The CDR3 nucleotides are TGCGCCAGCAGGACGGCGGGTGTTTTGTTAGACACTGAAGCTTTCTTT.

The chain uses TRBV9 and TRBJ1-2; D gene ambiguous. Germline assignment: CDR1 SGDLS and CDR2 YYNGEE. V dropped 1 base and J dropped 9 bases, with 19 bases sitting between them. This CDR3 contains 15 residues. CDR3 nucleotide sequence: TGTGCCAGCAGCGTAAGGCCCGCGGTTGAGGGCAGCTACACCTTC. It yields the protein CASSVRPAVEGSYTF. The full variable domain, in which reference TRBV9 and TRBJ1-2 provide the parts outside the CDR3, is DSGVTQTPKHLITATGQRVTLRCSPRSGDLSVYWYQQSLDQGLQFLIQYYNGEERAKGNILERFSAQQFPDLHSELNLSSLELGDSALYFCASSVRPAVEGSYTFGSGTRLTVV.

DNA of the CDR3: TGCGCCAGCAGTACCGGACAGGCTCGGGAGACCCAGTACTTC. This gives the protein CASSTGQARETQYF. This rearrangement joins TRBV10-1 to TRBJ2-5; 7 bases fit TRBD1. Trimming removed 5 bases from V and 5 bases from J; junction bases left unmatched: 8. The CDR3 length is 14 residues. Germline CDR1 and CDR2: WNHNN and SYGVQD (reference sequence).

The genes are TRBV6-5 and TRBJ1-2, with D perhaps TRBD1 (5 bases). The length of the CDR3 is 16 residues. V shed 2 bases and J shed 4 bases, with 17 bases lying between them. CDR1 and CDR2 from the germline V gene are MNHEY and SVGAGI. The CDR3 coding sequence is TGTGCCAGCAGTTACGGGTCGGGGGGTTCTCTCTATGGCTACACCTTC. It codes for CASSYGSGGSLYGYTF.